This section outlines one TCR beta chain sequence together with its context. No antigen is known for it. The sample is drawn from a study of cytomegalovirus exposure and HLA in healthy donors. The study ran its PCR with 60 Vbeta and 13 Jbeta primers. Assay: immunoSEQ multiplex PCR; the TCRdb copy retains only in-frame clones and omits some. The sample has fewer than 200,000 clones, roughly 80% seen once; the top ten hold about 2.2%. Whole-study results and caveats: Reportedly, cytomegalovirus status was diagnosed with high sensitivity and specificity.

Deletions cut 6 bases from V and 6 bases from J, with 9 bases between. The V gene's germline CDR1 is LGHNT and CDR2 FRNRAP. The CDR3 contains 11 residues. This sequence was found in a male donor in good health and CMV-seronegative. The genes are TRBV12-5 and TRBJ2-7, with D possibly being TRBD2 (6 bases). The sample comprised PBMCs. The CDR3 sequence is CASGGLFEQYF. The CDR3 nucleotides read TGTGCTAGTGGCGGACTATTCGAGCAGTACTTC.